This is a list of T cell receptor beta chains from one sample in a study of cytomegalovirus exposure and HLA in healthy donors. Produced via immunoSEQ multiplex PCR; TCRdb's table is partial and in-frame only. The sample shows a few hundred thousand clones, about nine tenths of them seen only once. What was sequenced was PBMCs. The receptor source for this set is a girl aged 2-10 years in good health and CMV-seronegative. The CDR3 runs from the conserved cysteine through the conserved F or W. The order of the fields is V gene, D gene, clone size, J gene, CDR3 DNA, CDR3 protein. The D gene is left open where the match is weak. A clone size is listed for some rows: how often the clone was seen (once, few, many), or a class if it is expanded.

TRBV5-1,.,.,TRBJ1-3,TGCGCCAGCAGCCCGTGGGCAGGGTCTGGAAACACCATATATTTT,CASSPWAGSGNTIYF
TRBV19,TRBD1,once,TRBJ1-1,TGTGCCAGTAGTACGACAGGGAGAGCTGAAGCTTTCTTT,CASSTTGRAEAFF
TRBV27,TRBD1,.,TRBJ2-5,TGTGCCAGCAGAAACAGGGGAATCGCGCTAGAGACCCAGTACTTC,CASRNRGIALETQYF
TRBV7-9,TRBD1,.,TRBJ1-2,TGTGCCAGCAGCCCTGGACAGGGACACTATGGCTACACCTTC,CASSPGQGHYGYTF
TRBV18,.,once,TRBJ1-1,TGTGCCAGCTCGCAAAGCAACACTGAAGCTTTCTTT,CASSQSNTEAFF
TRBV2,TRBD2,.,TRBJ2-1,TGTGCCGGCAGTGAGCCCCTGGGAGGGGTATGGCAGTTCTTC,CAGSEPLGGVWQFF
TRBV29-1,.,.,TRBJ1-5,TGCAGCGTCGCTACAAACGGGGCTTGGGAGGGGAACGGGATTCAGCCCCAGCATTTT,CSVATNGAWEGNGIQPQHF
TRBV27,.,.,TRBJ2-1,TGTGCCAGCAGTCCCCGGGACTCCACCTACAATGAGCAGTTCTTC,CASSPRDSTYNEQFF
TRBV6-5,.,.,TRBJ2-6,TGTGCCAGCAGTTACTCGGCAGGCATTGGGGCCAACGTCCTGACTTTC,CASSYSAGIGANVLTF
TRBV12-5,.,.,TRBJ2-1,TGTGCTAGTGGTTTGGTAACAACTAGGGGGTACAATGAGCAGTTCTTC,CASGLVTTRGYNEQFF
TRBV2,.,.,TRBJ2-5,TGTGCCAGTAAGGGCGGGGCCCAGTACTTC,CASKGGAQYF
TRBV5-4,TRBD1,.,TRBJ2-5,TGTGCCAGCAAGGACAGGGAGATGCCTAGAGGAGAGACCCAGTACTTC,CASKDREMPRGETQYF
TRBV11-2,TRBD1,.,TRBJ2-7,TGTGCCAGCAGCCAAGACAGGGGGCGAAACGAGCAGTACTTC,CASSQDRGRNEQYF
TRBV6-5,TRBD1,.,TRBJ1-2,TGTGCCAGCACAACCAAACAGGGGTGGAACTATGGCTACACCTTC,CASTTKQGWNYGYTF
TRBV5-1,.,.,TRBJ2-1,TGCGCCAGCAGCTCGGGGCGGGACTCATACTACAATGAGCAGTTCTTC,CASSSGRDSYYNEQFF
TRBV27,.,.,TRBJ1-2,TGTGCCAGCAGTTTAGGGGTGGACACCCTAAGCTATGGCTACACCTTC,CASSLGVDTLSYGYTF
TRBV2,TRBD1,.,TRBJ1-3,TGTGCCAGCAGTGAACAGGGGGCGTCTGGAAACACCATATATTTT,CASSEQGASGNTIYF
TRBV27,TRBD1,.,TRBJ2-7,TGTGCCAGCAGTTTATCCCGGACAGGCTACGAGCAGTACTTC,CASSLSRTGYEQYF
TRBV7-7,.,.,TRBJ2-7,TGTGCCAGCAGCTTAGGGACTCTCACCGAGCAGTACTTC,CASSLGTLTEQYF
TRBV10-3,TRBD1,.,TRBJ1-6,TGTGCCATCAGTGAGTCTTACCCGGGACAGACTAGAAAAAATTCACCCCTCCACTTT,CAISESYPGQTRKNSPLHF
TRBV19,TRBD1,few,TRBJ1-1,TGTGCCAGTACCCTGGGACAGGGGAACACTGAAGCTTTCTTT,CASTLGQGNTEAFF
TRBV2,.,.,TRBJ1-4,TGTGCCAGCTACCGGGGATCCGAAAAACTGTTTTTT,CASYRGSEKLFF
TRBV18,.,.,TRBJ2-1,TGTGCCAGCTCACCTGTCCAGCGGGACAATGAGCAGTTCTTC,CASSPVQRDNEQFF
TRBV7-9,.,.,TRBJ1-1,TGTGCCAGCATGGGGGGGAACACTGAAGCTTTCTTT,CASMGGNTEAFF
TRBV6-5,.,.,TRBJ2-7,TGTGCCAGCAGATTATACCGGGACAACGCCTACGAGCAGTACTTC,CASRLYRDNAYEQYF
TRBV4-1,.,.,TRBJ1-1,TGCGCCAGCAGCCTGATCGAGGGAGGGAACACTGAAGCTTTCTTT,CASSLIEGGNTEAFF
TRBV28,TRBD2,.,TRBJ2-3,TGTGCCAGCAGTTTATTTAGCGGGGCTTTTGGTACGCAGTATTTT,CASSLFSGAFGTQYF
TRBV11-3,.,.,TRBJ2-7,TGTGCCAGCAGCTTAGCGGTGGGTACCGCCCCTAGCTTC,CASSLAVGTAPSF
TRBV27,TRBD1,.,TRBJ2-3,TGTGCCAGCAGGGGGGGACAGGGTACAGATACGCAGTATTTT,CASRGGQGTDTQYF
TRBV19,TRBD2,once,TRBJ2-3,TGTGCCAGTAGTCCCCGGACTAGCGGTAACACAGATACGCAGTATTTT,CASSPRTSGNTDTQYF
TRBV6-4,.,.,TRBJ2-1,TGTGCCAGCAGTGAACCCGAGAATGAGCAGTTCTTC,CASSEPENEQFF
TRBV19,.,.,TRBJ1-1,TGTGCCAGTAGTATACCCGGGTTGAACACTGAAGCTTTCTTT,CASSIPGLNTEAFF
TRBV6-6,.,.,TRBJ2-7,TGTGCCAGCAGTTCCGTGCGGCAAGAGGACGAGCAGTACTTC,CASSSVRQEDEQYF
TRBV4-2,.,.,TRBJ1-5,TGTGCCAGCAGCCAAGTGACGGGAGATCAGCCCCAGCATTTT,CASSQVTGDQPQHF
TRBV2,.,.,TRBJ2-2,TGTGCCAGCAGTAAGGGGGATCGCGACACCGGGGAGCTGTTTTTT,CASSKGDRDTGELFF
TRBV6-5,.,once,TRBJ1-5,TGTGCCAGCAGGGCGGCTAGCAATCAGCCCCAGCATTTT,CASRAASNQPQHF
TRBV7-8,.,.,TRBJ1-6,TGTGCCAGCAGCTTAGGAATTCAGGGGTGGAATTCACCCCTCCACTTT,CASSLGIQGWNSPLHF
TRBV19,.,.,TRBJ1-2,TGTGCCAGTACCCCGGGACACACTGCCTTTAACTATGGCTACACCTTC,CASTPGHTAFNYGYTF
TRBV27,.,.,TRBJ2-1,TGTGCCAGCAGTTCCTGGGACAGCTGGGAGGTCAATGAGCAGTTCTTC,CASSSWDSWEVNEQFF
TRBV10-1,.,.,TRBJ1-5,TGCGCCAGCAGTTCGGACATAGTCCAGCCCCAGCATTTT,CASSSDIVQPQHF